A single sample gave rise to the 26 T cell receptor beta chains below, sequenced in a study of cytomegalovirus exposure and HLA in healthy donors. PCR was performed using 60 Vbeta and 13 Jbeta primers. Some clones are missing from TCRdb's copy, which holds only in-frame ones; the method was immunoSEQ multiplex PCR. The table records 200,000 to 250,000 clones, roughly 75% of them present only once. Sequencing used PBMCs. These receptor sequences come from a woman in her twenties or thirties in good health and CMV-seronegative.

This clone was counted a few times. A read error may produce the germline difference seen at one junction end. V is TRBV6-4 and J is TRBJ2-2; 12 bases map to TRBD2. The CDR3 has 16 residues. Germline-derived CDR1 and CDR2 are MRHNA and SNTAGT. CDR3 loop: CASSYSSGRATGELFF. The DNA for the CDR3 is TGTGCCAGCAGTTACTCTAGCGGGAGGGCCACCGGGGAGCTGTTTTTT.

J is TRBJ2-5 and V is TRBV5-1, with D hard to call. This CDR3 spans 12 amino acids. Trimming removed 3 bases from V and 13 bases from J, with 16 bases in between. The germline V gene has CDR1 SGHRS and CDR2 YFSETQ. The DNA for the CDR3 is TGCGCCAGCAGCTCAACTTTAACAGAATCGTACTTC. Translated: CASSSTLTESYF.

The chain is built from TRBV6-1 and TRBJ2-5; TRBD2 agrees at 7 bases. The CDR3 totals 11 residues. The V and J ends lost 11 bases and 1 base, in that order; junction bases with no gene match: 1. In germline, CDR1 is MNHNS, CDR2 SASEGT. The CDR3 DNA follows: TGTGCCTGGACTAGCCAAGAGACCCAGTACTTC. It encodes CAWTSQETQYF.

V gene TRBV29-1 combines with J gene TRBJ1-2; 7 nucleotides match TRBD1. Germline V gives CDR1 SQVTM, CDR2 ANQGSEA. There are 11 residues in the CDR3. After removal of 6 bases from V and 8 bases from J, the junction contained 6 bases not matched to a gene. The CDR3: CSVQGPGGYTF. DNA for the CDR3: TGCAGCGTACAGGGGCCGGGGGGCTACACCTTC. Looking up the rest from reference TRBV29-1 and TRBJ1-2 gives the full variable domain: SAVISQKPSRDICQRGTSLTIQCQVDSQVTMMFWYRQQPGQSLTLIATANQGSEATYESGFVIDKFPISRPNLTFSTLTVSNMSPEDSSIYLCSVQGPGGYTFGSGTRLTVV.

The CDR3 nucleotides are TGTGCCAGCAGCTTAGCCCCCCGACTGGCGAGCTCCTACAATGAGCAGTTCTTC. This translates into CASSLAPRLASSYNEQFF. J is TRBJ2-1 and V is TRBV7-3; D remains ambiguous. This CDR3 has 18 amino acids. Germline V CDR1 and CDR2: SGHTA, FQGTGA. Trimming cost V 2 bases and J 0 bases, with 17 bases left between them.

The chain couples TRBV6-1 to TRBJ1-6; TRBD1 matches 11 bases. The CDR3 runs 14 residues. J gave up 8 bases and V 5 bases, and 2 bases lay outside the gene matches. Germline V gives CDR1 MNHNS, CDR2 SASEGT. CDR3 in amino acids: CASSRGQGDSPLHF. CDR3 coding DNA: TGTGCCAGCAGTCGGGGACAGGGGGATTCACCCCTCCACTTT.

The chain carries TRBV4-2 and TRBJ2-3; TRBD1 matches 12 bases. The CDR3 length is 19 residues. The germline gives CDR1 LGHNA, CDR2 YNFKEQ. Unmatched junction bases numbered 12, after V lost 1 base and J lost 4 bases. The chain's CDR3 is CASSQGYSSGTGGPDTQYF. The CDR3 DNA sequence: TGTGCCAGCAGCCAAGGATACTCCTCGGGGACAGGGGGCCCAGATACGCAGTATTTT.

The gene calls are TRBV7-9 and TRBJ2-2, with 9 positions matching TRBD1. The CDR3 totals 18 residues. Germline-derived CDR1 and CDR2 are SEHNR and FQNEAQ (reference sequence). V lost 5 bases, J lost 1 base, and 11 bases stayed unmatched. In DNA form, the CDR3 reads TGTGCCAGCAGCACAACCCGGGACAGGGATCGGAACACCGGGGAGCTGTTTTTT. Translated: CASSTTRDRDRNTGELFF.

The V call is TRBV30, the J call TRBJ2-7; 8 positions agree with TRBD1. V trimming: 5 bases; J trimming: 12 bases; junction bases outside the gene matches: 9. Germline V gene sequence: CDR1 GTSNPN, CDR2 SVGIG (reference sequence). This CDR3 is built from 11 residues. The CDR3 region is CAWSNTGGSYF. CDR3 DNA: TGTGCCTGGTCGAACACAGGGGGATCGTACTTC. The full variable domain, in which reference TRBV30 and TRBJ2-7 provide the parts outside the CDR3, is SQTIHQWPATLVQPVGSPLSLECTVEGTSNPNLYWYRQAAGRGLQLLFYSVGIGQISSEVPQNLSASRPQDRQFILSSKKLLLSDSGFYLCAWSNTGGSYFGPGTRLTVT.

Remarks on this clone: Other DNA variants within this sample encode the same CDR3. The V call is TRBV19, the J call TRBJ2-7; TRBD2 aligns across 8 bases. The CDR3 extends over 15 amino acids. The germline gives CDR1 LNHDA, CDR2 SQIVND (reference sequence). V gave up 8 bases and J gave up 0 bases; unmatched junction bases: 9. The CDR3 DNA reads as TGTGCCAGTTCAAAAACTAGCGGACTCTCCTACGAGCAGTACTTC. Residues: CASSKTSGLSYEQYF.

This clone has just a few counts. The V and J genes are TRBV11-2 and TRBJ2-3; no reliable D call. The CDR3 spans 13 residues. Germline V gives CDR1 SGHAT, CDR2 FQNNGV. Deletions cut 5 bases from V and 3 bases from J, with 9 bases between. This chain's CDR3 is CASSPHLTDTQYF. The CDR3 bases are TGTGCCAGCAGCCCCCACTTGACAGATACGCAGTATTTT.

The chain employs TRBV14 and TRBJ2-1; D remains ambiguous. CDR1 is SGHDN, CDR2 FVKESK, per germline. The V end was cut by 0 bases, the J end by 2 bases, with 14 bases between. The CDR3 has 17 residues. In nucleotides, the CDR3 is TGTGCCAGCAGCCAAGAGGTCTTATTAGTGCCCTACAATGAGCAGTTCTTC. This translates into CASSQEVLLVPYNEQFF.

The V call is TRBV27, the J call TRBJ2-7, with D unresolved. Trimming stripped 2 bases from V and 2 bases from J, with 7 bases between. The CDR3 runs to 13 residues. Looked up from germline, CDR1 is MNHEY and CDR2 is SMNVEV (reference sequence). The chain's CDR3 is CASSLGRTYEQYF. As DNA, the CDR3 is TGTGCCAGCAGTTTAGGCAGGACCTACGAGCAGTACTTC.

Comment on this clone: Its ends do not fully match the called genes, so a read error is possible. V and J are TRBV7-9 and TRBJ1-2, with TRBD1 as a possible D gene (5 bases). This CDR3 is 13 amino acids long. Germline CDR1 SEHNR, CDR2 FQNEAQ (reference sequence). The CDR3 bases are TGTTCCAGCAGCTCGTCAGGGAACTATGGCTACACCTTC. It codes for CSSSSSGNYGYTF.

The chain is built from TRBV14 and TRBJ1-6; possible D gene TRBD1, 6 bases. CDR3 size: 14 residues. Trimming stripped 3 bases from V and 7 bases from J, with 10 bases between. Germline V gene lookup returns CDR1 SGHDN and CDR2 FVKESK. The CDR3 is CASSHRGKNSPLHF. CDR3 bases: TGTGCCAGCAGCCATAGGGGGAAAAATTCACCCCTCCACTTT.

This chain connects TRBV2 to TRBJ2-3, with TRBD2 matching over 10 bases. CDR3 length equals 13 residues. CDR1 and CDR2 (germline): SNHLY, FYNNEI. With V trimmed by 10 bases and J by 0 bases, 1 base remained unmatched. The CDR3 loop is CATAGGSTDTQYF. CDR3 coding DNA: TGTGCCACAGCGGGGGGGAGCACAGATACGCAGTATTTT.

V gene TRBV10-3 combines with J gene TRBJ2-1, with TRBD2 as a possible D gene (6 bases). Per germline, CDR1 ENHRY and CDR2 SYGVKD. V lost 6 bases and J lost 0, with 12 bases in between. The CDR3 is made up of 15 amino acids. DNA of the CDR3: TGTGCCATCAGGGAGGACTACCCCTCCTACAATGAGCAGTTCTTC. Protein sequence: CAIREDYPSYNEQFF.

The chain is built from TRBV11-2 and TRBJ2-3; 9 bases map to TRBD2. The J segment lost 0 bases and the V segment lost 3 bases, leaving 4 bases of the junction unmatched. Germline CDR1 reads SGHAT; CDR2 reads FQNNGV. CDR3 length equals 16 residues. The CDR3 DNA reads TGTGCCAGCAGCTTCTTGCGGGGGGGGAGCACAGATACGCAGTATTTT. It codes for CASSFLRGGSTDTQYF.

The chain uses TRBV11-2 and TRBJ2-7, with TRBD1 identical over 8 bases. V gave up 3 bases and J gave up 3 bases; unmatched junction bases: 4. Germline loops: CDR1 SGHAT, CDR2 FQNNGV. CDR3 length equals 14 residues. The CDR3 DNA follows: TGTGCCAGCAGCTTCGGGACAGGCGACTACGAGCAGTACTTC. This codes for CASSFGTGDYEQYF.

The rearrangement links TRBV2 to TRBJ2-7; the D gene is possibly TRBD1 (5 bases). The CDR3 consists of 14 residues. CDR1 SNHLY and CDR2 FYNNEI come from the germline V gene. Trimming removed 6 bases from V and 0 bases from J, with 12 bases in between. In DNA, the CDR3 is TGTGCCAGCAGGGTAGACAGTTTCTCCTACGAGCAGTACTTC. Protein: CASRVDSFSYEQYF.

Concerning this clone itself: The junction departs from germline at one end; a sequencing error may be responsible. The CDR3 is CDWSGHLQETQYF. The CDR3 coding sequence is TGTGACTGGAGTGGACATCTCCAAGAGACCCAGTACTTC. This chain joins TRBV30 and TRBJ2-5, with D tentatively TRBD1 (5 bases). The CDR3 sequence is 13 residues long. CDR1 and CDR2 (germline): GTSNPN, SVGIG (reference sequence).

V gene TRBV19 combines with J gene TRBJ1-2, with a weak D call TRBD1 (5 bases). CDR1 and CDR2 (germline): LNHDA, SQIVND (reference sequence). The CDR3 extends over 13 amino acids. Trimming left V 6 bases short and J 0 bases short, with 8 bases between. CDR3 amino acids: CASSGHSNYGYTF. The CDR3 DNA reads TGTGCCAGTAGCGGACATTCTAACTATGGCTACACCTTC.

The chain recombines TRBV7-2 with TRBJ1-1; D is ambiguous. This CDR3 has 13 residues. V lost 2 bases and J lost 6, with 10 bases in between. CDR1 SGHTA and CDR2 FQGNSA come from the germline V gene. CDR3 region: CASSLYAGPEAFF. CDR3 DNA sequence: TGTGCCAGCAGCTTATATGCGGGCCCTGAAGCTTTCTTT.

V usage is TRBV6-1 and J usage is TRBJ1-3, with 8 bases matching TRBD1. V was pared by 7 bases and J by 0 bases, with 5 bases of the junction left unmatched. Germline V gives CDR1 MNHNS, CDR2 SASEGT. The CDR3 extends over 15 amino acids. The CDR3 protein is CASTRDRISGNTIYF. In DNA form, the CDR3 reads TGTGCCAGCACCAGGGACAGGATCTCTGGAAACACCATATATTTT.

Here the CDR3 reads CAGQGAGETQYF. CDR3 in DNA: TGTGCCGGACAGGGGGCCGGGGAGACCCAGTACTTC. The V call is TRBV6-6, the J call TRBJ2-5; 11 positions match TRBD1. The CDR3 covers 12 residues. CDR1 and CDR2 from the germline V gene are MNHNY and SVGAGI (reference sequence). V was clipped by 11 bases and J by 5 bases; unmatched bases: 4.

The chain links TRBV11-2 to TRBJ2-3; D is possibly TRBD2 (5 bases). This CDR3 is 14 amino acids long. Looked up from germline, CDR1 is SGHAT and CDR2 is FQNNGV. V gave up 5 bases and J gave up 2 bases, with 11 bases separating them. CDR3 in DNA: TGTGCCAGCAGCCTATCCCGGGACACAGATACGCAGTATTTT. Translation: CASSLSRDTDTQYF.